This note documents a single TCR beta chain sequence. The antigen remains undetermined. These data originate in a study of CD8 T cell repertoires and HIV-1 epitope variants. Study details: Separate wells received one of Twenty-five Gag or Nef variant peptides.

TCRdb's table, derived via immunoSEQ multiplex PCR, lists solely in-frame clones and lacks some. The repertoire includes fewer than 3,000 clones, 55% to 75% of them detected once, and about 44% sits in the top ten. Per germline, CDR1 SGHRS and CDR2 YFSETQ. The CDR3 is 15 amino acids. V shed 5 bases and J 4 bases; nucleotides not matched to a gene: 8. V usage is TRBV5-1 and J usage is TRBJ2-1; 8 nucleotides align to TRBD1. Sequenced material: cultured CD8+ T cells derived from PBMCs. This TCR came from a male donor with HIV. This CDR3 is CASSSGTGEYNEQFF. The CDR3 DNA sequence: TGCGCCAGCAGTTCCGGGACAGGCGAATACAATGAGCAGTTCTTC.